The rows below give T cell receptor beta chains drawn from one sample of a study of cytomegalovirus exposure and HLA in healthy donors. The repertoire was sequenced with immunoSEQ multiplex PCR; TCRdb's copy has only in-frame clones and lacks some. In the table there are approximately 120,000 clones, around 75% of which are singletons. The sequencing input was PBMCs. These receptors originate from a woman between 45 and 60 years old in good health and CMV-seronegative. Both conserved end residues are part of each CDR3. The D gene is left open where the match is weak. A clone size is listed for some rows: how often the clone was seen (once, few, many), or a class if it is expanded.

>TRBV19|TRBJ2-1|.|.
CASREYNEQFF
TGTGCCAGTAGAGAGTACAATGAGCAGTTCTTC
>TRBV2|TRBJ2-5|.|.
CASTTGKVGTQYF
TGTGCCAGCACCACAGGGAAGGTGGGGACCCAGTACTTC
>TRBV5-4|TRBJ2-7|.|TRBD2
CASSQLAGGPYEQYF
TGTGCCAGCAGCCAGCTAGCGGGAGGTCCCTACGAGCAGTACTTC
>TRBV28|TRBJ1-5|.|.
CASSLRDWNQPQHF
TGTGCCAGCAGCCTCCGGGACTGGAATCAGCCCCAGCATTTT
>TRBV6-5|TRBJ1-1|.|TRBD1
CASRRTGGIEAEAFF
TGTGCCAGCAGGCGGACAGGGGGTATCGAGGCTGAAGCTTTCTTT
>TRBV13|TRBJ1-1|.|TRBD1
CASSSTGGPRTEAFF
TGTGCCAGCAGCTCTACAGGGGGACCTCGCACTGAAGCTTTCTTT
>TRBV4-1|TRBJ2-1|.|TRBD2
CASSQDGGGLNEQFF
TGCGCCAGCAGCCAAGACGGGGGGGGCCTTAATGAGCAGTTCTTC
>TRBV28|TRBJ2-7|.|TRBD2
CASLRISGPYEQYF
TGTGCCAGCTTACGGATTAGCGGGCCCTACGAGCAGTACTTC
>TRBV28|TRBJ2-7|.|.
CASAERVPYEQYF
TGTGCCAGCGCCGAGAGGGTGCCCTACGAGCAGTACTTC
>TRBV28|TRBJ1-5|once|TRBD1
CASSLSGQGAGQPQHF
TGTGCCAGCAGTTTATCGGGGCAGGGGGCAGGACAGCCCCAGCATTTT
>TRBV19|TRBJ2-1|once|.
CASSTDSLTYNEQFF
TGTGCCAGTAGTACGGACAGTTTAACGTACAATGAGCAGTTCTTC
>TRBV7-2|TRBJ2-2|.|.
CASSLVGGMDTGELFF
TGTGCCAGCAGCTTAGTAGGGGGAATGGACACCGGGGAGCTGTTTTTT
>TRBV4-2|TRBJ2-7|.|.
CASSLRSLPGAYEQYF
TGTGCCAGCAGCCTAAGATCATTGCCAGGGGCTTACGAGCAGTACTTC
>TRBV6-5|TRBJ1-1|few|.
CASSPRHNTEAFF
TGTGCCAGCAGCCCGCGCCATAACACTGAAGCTTTCTTT
>TRBV5-1|TRBJ1-3|.|.
CASSLGGENTIYF
TGCGCCAGCAGCTTGGGTGGAGAAAACACCATATATTTT
>TRBV5-1|TRBJ2-6|.|.
CASARGGSGANVLTF
TGCGCCAGCGCGCGAGGGGGCTCTGGGGCCAACGTCCTGACTTTC
>TRBV5-1|TRBJ1-3|once|.
CASSLGPLAAGNTIYF
TGCGCCAGCAGCTTGGGGCCTTTGGCAGCTGGAAACACCATATATTTT
>TRBV29-1|TRBJ1-4|.|TRBD1
CSAGAAGGNEKLFF
TGCAGCGCGGGAGCGGCAGGGGGAAATGAAAAACTGTTTTTT
>TRBV10-3|TRBJ2-3|.|.
CAISRGQLSDTQYF
TGTGCCATCAGTCGGGGACAACTCTCAGATACGCAGTATTTT
>TRBV6-5|TRBJ1-1|once|TRBD1
CASSADRDVTEAFF
TGTGCCAGTTCGGCCGACAGGGACGTCACTGAAGCTTTCTTT
>TRBV5-1|TRBJ2-3|.|TRBD1
CASSMDRGMFTDTQYF
TGCGCCAGCAGCATGGACAGGGGAATGTTCACAGATACGCAGTATTTT
>TRBV30|TRBJ1-6|.|.
CAWKRRGNSPLHF
TGTGCCTGGAAGCGCAGAGGGAATTCACCCCTCCACTTT
>TRBV15|TRBJ2-3|.|TRBD2
CATTGLAGGTDTQYF
TGTGCCACCACCGGACTAGCGGGAGGCACAGATACGCAGTATTTT
>TRBV7-9|TRBJ1-5|few|.
CASSLPTTNQPQHF
TGTGCCAGCAGCTTACCGACAACAAATCAGCCCCAGCATTTT
>TRBV6-1|TRBJ2-3|few|TRBD2
CASSEGGSGSKNF
TGTGCCAGCAGTGAAGGTGGTAGCGGGAGTAAGAATTTT
>TRBV5-1|TRBJ2-5|.|.
CASSLRPSGQQETQYF
TGCGCCAGCAGCTTGCGACCCTCTGGACAGCAAGAGACCCAGTACTTC
>TRBV5-1|TRBJ2-7|.|.
CASSLPQGSEQYF
TGCGCCAGCAGCTTGCCCCAAGGGAGCGAGCAGTACTTC
>TRBV19|TRBJ2-1|.|TRBD2
CASKGRESVQFF
TGTGCCAGTAAGGGGCGGGAGTCGGTTCAGTTCTTC
>TRBV9|TRBJ2-1|.|TRBD2
CASSVGGTSSYNEQFF
TGTGCCAGCAGCGTAGGTGGGACTAGTAGTTACAATGAGCAGTTCTTC
>TRBV30|TRBJ2-2|.|.
CAWSVRGSRRYTGELFF
TGTGCCTGGAGTGTACGGGGGAGCCGGAGATACACCGGGGAGCTGTTTTTT
>TRBV11-3|TRBJ2-1|.|.
CASSLGTTNEQFF
TGTGCCAGCAGCTTAGGGACTACAAATGAGCAGTTCTTC
>TRBV13|TRBJ2-2|.|TRBD1
CASSNQPGQGDYHANTGELFF
TGTGCCAGCAGCAACCAACCGGGACAGGGCGACTATCACGCGAACACCGGGGAGCTGTTTTTT
>TRBV9|TRBJ2-5|.|TRBD2
CASSVETSGSETQYF
TGTGCCAGCAGCGTCGAGACTAGCGGGAGCGAGACCCAGTACTTC
>TRBV4-2|TRBJ2-1|.|.
CASGEAYRFNEQFF
TGTGCCAGCGGCGAAGCGTACAGGTTCAATGAGCAGTTCTTC
>TRBV7-9|TRBJ2-1|few|TRBD1
CASSSRGQGVDEQFF
TGTGCCAGCAGCAGCCGAGGACAGGGAGTCGATGAGCAGTTCTTC
>TRBV23-1|TRBJ1-5|once|.
CASSQDSHRECQPQHF
TGCGCCAGCAGTCAAGATTCGCACAGGGAATGTCAGCCCCAGCATTTT
>TRBV30|TRBJ2-7|.|TRBD2
CAWSVELAGVNEQYF
TGTGCCTGGAGTGTCGAACTAGCGGGAGTCAACGAGCAGTACTTC
>TRBV2|TRBJ2-7|.|TRBD1
CASSARDRGHEQYF
TGTGCCAGCAGTGCCCGGGACAGGGGGCACGAGCAGTACTTC
>TRBV7-9|TRBJ2-3|.|TRBD1
CASSSTTGGTDTQYF
TGTGCCAGCAGCTCAACGACAGGGGGCACAGATACGCAGTATTTT
>TRBV7-6|TRBJ2-2|.|TRBD2
CASKGTSGIGELFF
TGTGCCAGCAAAGGGACTAGCGGGATCGGGGAGCTGTTTTTT
>TRBV4-1|TRBJ2-1|.|TRBD2
CASSWAGENEQFF
TGCGCCAGCAGCTGGGCGGGGGAAAATGAGCAGTTCTTC
>TRBV2|TRBJ1-2|.|.
CASRSQGGGYTF
TGTGCCAGCAGAAGCCAGGGCGGAGGCTACACCTTC
>TRBV7-9|TRBJ1-2|few|.
CASSLVLGGGYGYTF
TGTGCCAGCAGCTTAGTTTTGGGCGGAGGCTATGGCTACACCTTC
>TRBV7-2|TRBJ2-3|.|TRBD1
CATEQGATHTQYF
TGTGCCACCGAACAGGGGGCGACGCATACGCAGTATTTT
>TRBV7-2|TRBJ2-1|.|.
CASSLVGGSYNEQFF
TGTGCCAGCAGCTTAGTCGGGGGCTCCTACAATGAGCAGTTCTTC
>TRBV7-2|TRBJ1-1|once|.
CASSLTGYTEAFF
TGTGCCAGCAGCTTGACAGGTTACACTGAAGCTTTCTTT
>TRBV4-3|TRBJ2-5|.|TRBD2
CASSQGRGLAGEETQYF
TGCGCCAGCAGCCAAGGTCGAGGCCTAGCGGGGGAAGAGACCCAGTACTTC
>TRBV29-1|TRBJ2-7|.|TRBD1
CSVAARDRAYEQYF
TGCAGCGTTGCAGCCCGGGACAGGGCGTACGAGCAGTACTTC
>TRBV30|TRBJ1-1|.|.
CAWSEQVNTEAFF
TGTGCCTGGAGTGAACAGGTAAACACTGAAGCTTTCTTT